These T cell receptor beta chains were read from a single sample in a study of blood T cell repertoires in COVID-19. Libraries were prepared by immunoSEQ multiplex PCR; TCRdb keeps only in-frame clonotypes and omits some of them. The sample contains under 50,000 clones, more than 75% of which appear only once. Sequencing was done on a sample of peripheral blood. These receptors originate from a man aged 65 to 85 with active COVID-19. CDR3s include the opening cysteine and the closing phenylalanine or tryptophan. A D gene is named only where the DNA matches it firmly. Not all rows give a size; the values are once, few, many and, for expanded clones, a class.

clone size,V gene,J gene,CDR3 length,D gene,CDR3 DNA,CDR3 protein
once,TRBV6-5,TRBJ1-2,13,TRBD1,TGTGCCAGCAGGACAGGGACTAACTATGGCTACACCTTC,CASRTGTNYGYTF
.,TRBV7-2,TRBJ2-1,15,TRBD2,TGTGCCAGCAGCTCCACTAGCGGCACCTACAATGAGCAGTTCTTC,CASSSTSGTYNEQFF
.,TRBV28,TRBJ2-1,19,TRBD2,TGTGCCAGCAGTTTTACGGGACTAGCGGGAGGGCCGAGGGGGAATGAGCAGTTCTTC,CASSFTGLAGGPRGNEQFF
.,TRBV9,TRBJ2-1,15,.,TGTGCCAGCAGCGTAGATGGCGGGGTCTACAATGAGCAGTTCTTC,CASSVDGGVYNEQFF
.,TRBV6-5,TRBJ2-2,12,.,TGTGCCAGCAGGTCCCCTTTCGGGGAGCTGTTTTTT,CASRSPFGELFF
.,TRBV18,TRBJ2-5,14,TRBD1,TGTGCCAGCTCACCAACAGGGGGTTGTGAGACCCAGTACTTC,CASSPTGGCETQYF
.,TRBV28,TRBJ1-4,13,.,TGTGCCAGCAGAAGCGGGGATCTCGGAAAACTGTTTTTT,CASRSGDLGKLFF
.,TRBV4-2,TRBJ2-5,17,TRBD2,TGTGCCAGCAGCCAAGTGGGTCGAGAGCGGGGGTCTGGTACCCAGTACTTC,CASSQVGRERGSGTQYF
.,TRBV18,TRBJ2-1,14,TRBD2,TGTGCCAGCTCACGGACTAGCGGGAGGGATGAGCAGTTCTTC,CASSRTSGRDEQFF
.,TRBV29-1,TRBJ2-3,17,TRBD2,TGCAGCGTGCCCGGGACTAGCGGGACTTCCTTGGGAGATACGCAGTATTTT,CSVPGTSGTSLGDTQYF
.,TRBV2,TRBJ2-3,15,.,TGTGCCAGCAGTCGGGGGGCACTGGGCACAGATACGCAGTATTTT,CASSRGALGTDTQYF
few,TRBV18,TRBJ1-6,14,.,TGTGCCAGCTCAGCTGACAGGAAGAATTCACCCCTCCACTTT,CASSADRKNSPLHF
.,TRBV11-3,TRBJ2-7,19,TRBD2,TGTGCCAGCAGCCCGGGTCGGGGACTAGCGGGGGCCGGGACTTACGAGCAGTACTTC,CASSPGRGLAGAGTYEQYF
.,TRBV27,TRBJ1-6,15,.,TGTGCCAGCAGTCCTCGGGGAGGGGTGAATTCACCCCTCCACTTT,CASSPRGGVNSPLHF
.,TRBV29-1,TRBJ1-2,12,TRBD1,TGCAGCGTTGAAGGACAGGGGGGGGTTAATTTCTTC,CSVEGQGGVNFF
.,TRBV3-1/TRBV3-2,TRBJ2-7,13,.,TGTGCCAGCAGCGAAGGGCGCGGGTACGAGCAGTACTTC,CASSEGRGYEQYF
.,TRBV29-1,TRBJ1-2,14,.,TGCAGCGCCCCGCTAGGGGCGACGAGCTATGGCTACACCTTC,CSAPLGATSYGYTF
.,TRBV6-2/TRBV6-3,TRBJ2-5,14,.,TGTGCCAGCAGTTACTACGACAGCCAAGAGACCCAGTACTTC,CASSYYDSQETQYF
once,TRBV11-3,TRBJ2-3,14,.,TGTGCCAGCAGCTTAGAGGCCGACACAGATACGCAGTATTTT,CASSLEADTDTQYF
.,TRBV30,TRBJ1-6,12,.,TGTGCCTGGACCACAGGGTCTCCACCCCTCCACTTT,CAWTTGSPPLHF
.,TRBV5-1,TRBJ2-7,16,TRBD2,TGCGCCAGCAGCCCCCCCCGGACTAGCGGGAGCTACGAGCAGTACTTC,CASSPPRTSGSYEQYF
.,TRBV5-4,TRBJ2-2,17,TRBD2,TGTGCCAGTAGCCCCTACCCTACTAGCGGGAACACCGGGGAGCTGTTTTTT,CASSPYPTSGNTGELFF
.,TRBV7-9,TRBJ2-1,13,.,TGTGCCAGCACGACTAGGGGAGGCAATGAGCAGTTCTTC,CASTTRGGNEQFF
.,TRBV24-1,TRBJ2-5,15,TRBD2,TGTGCCACCAGTGACCCCGGGACTAGCGGGGAGACCCAGTACTTC,CATSDPGTSGETQYF
.,TRBV30,TRBJ1-3,15,TRBD1,TGTGCCTGGAGTGTTGACAGGGCCTCTGGAAACACCATATATTTT,CAWSVDRASGNTIYF
.,TRBV9,TRBJ2-1,14,.,TGTGCCAGCACCCTGGGGGCTGATCGTTATGAGCAGTTCTTC,CASTLGADRYEQFF
.,TRBV3-1/TRBV3-2,TRBJ2-1,15,TRBD2,TGTGCCAGCAGCCCCTATAGCGGGAGTGTGGGTGAGCAGTTCTTC,CASSPYSGSVGEQFF
.,TRBV4-1,TRBJ1-3,15,.,TGCGCCAGCAGCCAAGATCGGGGATTAGGAAACACCATATATTTT,CASSQDRGLGNTIYF
.,TRBV18,TRBJ1-1,13,.,TGTGCCAGCTCACCAGGGCTTGTGACTGAAGCTTTCTTT,CASSPGLVTEAFF
few,TRBV12-3/TRBV12-4,TRBJ1-3,13,.,TGTGCCAGCAGCCCTGGAGGGGCACACACCATATATTTT,CASSPGGAHTIYF
few,TRBV7-8,TRBJ2-7,12,.,TGTGCCAGCAGCTTACATCGGTCGGAGCAGTACTTC,CASSLHRSEQYF
.,TRBV27,TRBJ1-2,13,.,TGTGCCAGCAGTTTCCAGGGCAGATATGGCTACACCTTC,CASSFQGRYGYTF
once,TRBV7-2,TRBJ1-1,14,.,TGTGCCAGCACTTTCTCCTTCCGGGGAGGGGAAGCTTTCTTT,CASTFSFRGGEAFF
.,TRBV7-9,TRBJ2-1,13,.,TGTGCCAGCAGCTTAGGAGGGTACGGTGAGCAGTTCTTC,CASSLGGYGEQFF
.,TRBV6-5,TRBJ1-2,13,.,TGTGCCAGCAGCCGCACAGGACCCTATGGCTACACCTTC,CASSRTGPYGYTF
.,TRBV25-1,TRBJ2-7,13,.,TGTGCCAGCAGCGGCAGGAACTCCTACGAGCAGTACTTC,CASSGRNSYEQYF
.,TRBV2,TRBJ1-2,13,.,TGTGCCAGCAGTGTGGCGACAGCCTATGGCTACACCTTC,CASSVATAYGYTF
.,TRBV30,TRBJ1-2,13,.,TGTGCCTGGAGGCGTGACAGGCCCTATGGCTACACCTTC,CAWRRDRPYGYTF